This T cell receptor beta chain was sequenced during a study of tumor-infiltrating lymphocytes in oesophageal squamous cell carcinoma. In TCRdb, the PCR reads were re-called with MiXCR into one record per CDR3 protein. This sample has about 14,000 distinct CDR3 sequences, with approximately 47% found just once. The CDR3 length is 16 residues, termini included. CDR1 is SEHNR, CDR2 FQNEAQ, per germline (reference sequence). Concerning this clonotype itself: Lacking the conserved final phenylalanine or tryptophan, this CDR3 likely reflects a read error. The limits of the CDR3 on the DNA are not certain, so only TCRdb's listed CDR3 is given.

The sequencing sample was made of blood. This chain joins TRBV7-9 and TRBJ2-3; whether TRBD1, the table's D call, matches the DNA was not checked. This clonotype originated in a female donor with esophageal squamous cell carcinoma. The CDR3: CASSPRGGGDEQFFGP.